The sample holds many counts of the clone carrying this TCR beta chain. The antigen is not known. V shed 4 bases and J shed 0 bases, with 14 bases lying between them. CDR3 length equals 17 residues. Germline assignment: CDR1 SGDLS and CDR2 YYNGEE. These data are taken from a study of spatial heterogeneity in lung cancer. Broader study findings: Ubiquitous, expanded tumor-derived TCRs were more frequently observed in blood at resection than at follow-up.

Time point specified: sample taken at primary tumor resection. Donation came from about 72 patients with untreated early-stage non-small cell lung cancer. Unsorted samples of tumor, nontumor lung or frozen PBMC had their whole RNA sequenced. Using its own MiXCR run on the 5' RACE reads, TCRdb lists one record per CDR3 protein. The data hold under 50,000 distinct CDR3 sequences, with approximately 5.2% observed a single time. The chain couples TRBV9 to TRBJ2-6; D unresolved. The sequences come from PBMCs, collected at surgery. The TCR was taken from a female donor with early-stage non-small cell lung cancer. This chain's CDR3 is CASSSTESRSGANVLTF. CDR3 nucleotides: TGTGCCAGCAGCTCCACAGAATCCCGCTCTGGGGCCAACGTCCTGACTTTC.